Below, one T cell receptor beta chain is given with its context. The antigen it binds to is not known. Base quality data are lacking; no much larger clone is found one base away. RNA was extracted with the RNeasy kit and 0.5 to 1 ug was reverse transcribed using random hexamers. The immunoSEQ multiplex PCR assay, which covers 54 Vbeta and 13 Jbeta segments, was used to amplify TCR beta CDR3 regions. To correct PCR amplification bias, a synthetic template baseline was used for both primer optimization and computational correction. In the paper's pipeline: Reads were assigned to V, D and J genes according to IMGT and analyzed in immunoSEQ Analyzer, with only productive sequences retained. Clonality was calculated as one minus the Shannon entropy normalized by log2 of the number of productive unique sequences. For each patient and control, public and private clones were evaluated within the 100 most prevalent clones. A clone was defined as Susac-specific if it was absent from the healthy and MS cohorts, from over 1,000 published viral clones and from other ImmuneACCESS disease sequences. TCRdb reprocessed the public reads (quality trimming at Q25 with fastp, clone calling with MiXCR) and kept in-frame beta chains. Rows with one shared CDR3 protein collapse into an entry with the most common genes and DNA. The V and J calls were not made by the authors but by TCRdb's processing. The sample table holds around 140,000 distinct CDR3 sequences, of which approximately 95% were seen once. The ten top clones hold approximately 0.11% of the sample.

Peripheral blood CD8+ and CD4+ T cells from healthy donors, Susac syndrome patients and multiple sclerosis patients were profiled by high-throughput TCR beta sequencing. Treatment-naive patients with stable or active relapsing-remitting disease fulfilling revised McDonald criteria were used as multiple sclerosis controls. Bulk CD8+ and CD4+ T cells were purified by magnetic negative isolation, while CD8+ TEMRA cells were enriched using FACS. Blood was drawn into EDTA tubes, processed within 24 hours, and PBMCs were isolated by density gradient centrifugation. PBMCs intended for TCR sequencing were cryopreserved in liquid nitrogen and thawed later in a water bath at 37 degrees C. The sorted or isolated CD4+, CD8+ and CD8+ TEMRA cells had a purity of 90% or higher. The CDR3, from cysteine to phenylalanine, totals 12 residues. CDR3 DNA is the only sequence kept; it has 36 bases, read in frame from the first base. V lost 3 bases and J lost 7 bases; the stretch between them is 10 bases long. Via the germline V gene, CDR1 is SQVTM and CDR2 ANQGSEA.

This sample was taken from a study of CD8 T cells in Susac syndrome (dated by TCRdb to the late 2010s). Broadly, across the study: Whether CD8+ T cell activation and differentiation in Susac syndrome was antigen driven was tested using repertoire sequencing. Paper-wide results and their limitations: The number of individuals in the TCR sequencing and HLA analysis was recognized as being relatively small.

Source material: CD4+ T cells from PBMCs. This TCR came from a human donor with multiple sclerosis. This sequence uses TRBV29-1 and TRBJ1-3; D gene: possibly TRBD1, on 5 matching bases. The CDR3 loop reads CSVEQGSNTIYF. The DNA sequence follows: TGCAGCGTTGAGCAGGGTAGTAACACCATATATTTT.